The TCR beta chain described here comes from a study of blood T cell repertoires in COVID-19. Study-wide context: Collection of acute and convalescent COVID-19 samples took place in the United States, Italy and Spain. The cDNA or gDNA used as material had been derived from T cells, B-cell-depleted T cells, or PBMCs.

As processed by the authors: Reference gene primer amplification yielded estimated nucleated cell counts. Clones were sequenced by immunoSEQ multiplex PCR, and TCRdb holds only the in-frame ones, with some missing. The V and J calls and clone size were taken over from that table, and D and trimming were inferred from the DNA. Of some 150,000 clones listed, about 89% are singletons. The sequence came from a man between 45 and 60 years old who had recovered from COVID-19. The sequenced sample consisted of peripheral blood.

The CDR3 DNA follows: TGTGCCAGCAGCTGGAATCCGGGACAGGGGGCGCTCTGGAATTCACCCCTCCACTTT. Its protein is CASSWNPGQGALWNSPLHF. The chain combines TRBV7-2 with TRBJ1-6; TRBD1 matches at 12 bases. This CDR3 is built from 19 residues. Per the germline V gene, CDR1 is SGHTA and CDR2 is FQGNSA. V shed 4 bases and J 7 bases; nucleotides not matched to a gene: 14.